The 24 T cell receptor beta chains given below trace back to one sample, sequenced in a study of T cells in Graves' hyperthyroidism and ophthalmopathy. Amplified regions were TCR beta CDR3 sequences from RNA transcripts. The study used the HTBI primer set for a first-round RT-PCR of the TCR CDR3. In TCRdb, the multiplex PCR reads were re-called with MiXCR into one record per CDR3 protein. The sample gives roughly 560,000 distinct CDR3 sequences, about 14% of which show up once; about 3.9% is in the top ten. The sequenced material came from blood. These receptors came from a woman aged 35 to 49 with Graves' ophthalmopathy.

This clonotype was detected once. V is TRBV6-1 and J is TRBJ1-2; tentatively, D is TRBD1 (5 bases). V lost 2 bases and J lost 8, with 18 bases in between. Germline V gene sequence: CDR1 MNHNS, CDR2 SASEGT. CDR3 size: 15 residues. CDR3 coding DNA: TGTGCCAGCAGTGAATGGGAGGGGCGATCAGGGGGCTACACCTTC. Translated, it gives CASSEWEGRSGGYTF.

With respect to this clonotype: One base away lies a much larger clone, so this may be a sequencing read error. The conserved phenylalanine or tryptophan normally closing the CDR3 is absent here, so this likely arose from a read error. The V gene is TRBV14, the J gene TRBJ1-1; D unresolved. Trimming removed 1 base from V and 3 bases from J, with 12 bases in between. The CDR3 sequence is 15 residues long. Germline V gene data show CDR1 as SGHDN and CDR2 as FVKESK. CDR3 amino acids: CASSQVLGFYTEAFS. For the CDR3, the DNA is TGTGCCAGCAGCCAAGTCCTGGGGTTCTACACTGAAGCTTTCTCT.

This clonotype was seen at least ten times. The chain recombines TRBV19 with TRBJ1-1, with 10 bases fitting TRBD1. V was pared by 6 bases and J by 7 bases, with 5 bases of the junction left unmatched. The germline gives CDR1 LNHDA, CDR2 SQIVND (reference sequence). The length of the CDR3 is 13 residues. The CDR3 region has the DNA TGTGCCAGTAGCGGACAGGGGGATAATGAAGCTTTCTTT. It is translated as CASSGQGDNEAFF.

This clonotype was seen at least ten times. The J gene is TRBJ2-7, the V gene TRBV19, with TRBD1 matching 9 bases. CDR3 length: 14 residues. The germline V gene has CDR1 LNHDA and CDR2 SQIVND (reference sequence). V was clipped by 9 bases and J by 2 bases; unmatched bases: 8. The CDR3 spells CASSIGDRAYEQYF. In nucleotides, the CDR3 is TGTGCCAGCAGCATCGGGGACAGGGCCTACGAGCAGTACTTC. Filled out from reference TRBV19 and TRBJ2-7, the complete variable domain reads DGGITQSPKYLFRKEGQNVTLSCEQNLNHDAMYWYRQDPGQGLRLIYYSQIVNDFQKGDIAEGYSVSREKKESFPLTVTSAQKNPTAFYLCASSIGDRAYEQYFGPGTRLTVT.

This clonotype was detected many times. The genes are TRBV6-5 and TRBJ1-6, with TRBD1 as a possible D gene (6 bases). CDR1 is MNHEY, CDR2 SVGAGI, per germline. The CDR3 covers 15 residues. The germline V and J ends were trimmed by 4 bases and 10 bases, with 17 bases remaining between them. The CDR3 nucleotides read TGTGCCAGCAGTTCGTCCCTTTTCCAGGGGTCACCCCTCCACTTT. Amino acid sequence: CASSSSLFQGSPLHF.

This clonotype was detected many times. The V gene is TRBV7-2, the J gene TRBJ2-7; 9 bases match TRBD1. The ends lost 5 bases at V and 6 bases at J; junction bases unmatched: 5. Per the germline V gene, CDR1 is SGHTA and CDR2 is FQGNSA. The CDR3 totals 13 residues. CDR3: CASSADRGREQYF. The CDR3 DNA reads as TGTGCCAGCAGCGCGGACAGGGGACGCGAGCAGTACTTC.

This clonotype was counted ten times or more. The CDR3 here is CASSEGEGGLQETQYF. CDR3 DNA sequence: TGTGCCAGCAGTGAAGGAGAAGGCGGATTGCAAGAGACCCAGTACTTC. The J gene is TRBJ2-5, the V gene TRBV2; D ambiguous. V shed 1 base and J shed 2 bases, with 14 bases lying between them. The CDR3 has 16 residues. Germline V gene sequence: CDR1 SNHLY, CDR2 FYNNEI.

This clonotype showed up many times. The chain has TRBV28 and TRBJ1-2; TRBD1 might be the D (6 bases). The V and J ends lost 5 bases and 5 bases respectively, with 18 bases between them. CDR3 length: 15 amino acids. From germline, CDR1 is MDHEN and CDR2 SYDVKM. Here the CDR3 reads CASSPRGGGWYGYTF. CDR3 nucleotide sequence: TGTGCCAGCAGTCCCCGGGGGGGGGGCTGGTATGGCTACACCTTC.

This clonotype was counted many times. The chain has TRBV5-1 and TRBJ1-5; D is uncertain. CDR3 length: 15 residues. Trimming removed 4 bases from V and 0 bases from J, with 11 bases in between. Germline V gene data show CDR1 as SGHRS and CDR2 as YFSETQ. CDR3 residues: CASSANPFSNQPQHF. In DNA form, the CDR3 reads TGCGCCAGCAGCGCTAATCCATTTAGCAATCAGCCCCAGCATTTT. Using reference TRBV5-1 and TRBJ1-5 for the parts outside the CDR3, the full variable domain is KAGVTQTPRYLIKTRGQQVTLSCSPISGHRSVSWYQQTPGQGLQFLFEYFSETQRNKGNFPGRFSGRQFSNSRSEMNVSTLELGDSALYLCASSANPFSNQPQHFGDGTRLSIL.

This clonotype was seen ten or more times. CDR3 coding DNA: TGTGCCACCCTAGACCCGAGAGGTGGCTACACCTTC. Translating gives CATLDPRGGYTF. The J gene is TRBJ1-2, the V gene TRBV24-1; D is undetermined. Germline V CDR1 and CDR2: KGHDR, SFDVKD. Deletions cut 9 bases from V and 7 bases from J, with 14 bases between. This CDR3 is 12 amino acids long.

This clonotype came up many times. The chain uses TRBV30 and TRBJ1-1, with D possibly being TRBD1 (6 bases). With 0 bases removed from V and 1 base from J, the gap between germline ends came to 18 bases. Per the germline V gene, CDR1 is GTSNPN and CDR2 is SVGIG (reference sequence). The CDR3 loop spans 17 amino acids. The CDR3 loop reads CAWSVPPTGVGNTEAFF. The CDR3 coding sequence is TGTGCCTGGAGTGTACCCCCGACAGGAGTGGGGAACACTGAAGCTTTCTTT.

This clonotype was counted many times. V and J are TRBV7-9 and TRBJ2-7; D call uncertain. The length of the CDR3 is 14 residues. The V end lost 4 bases, the J end lost 0 bases, and 10 bases lay between the germline ends. Germline CDR1 is SEHNR and CDR2 is FQNEAQ (reference sequence). In DNA form, the CDR3 reads TGTGCCAGCAGCTCTTCCGACACCTCCTACGAGCAGTACTTC. This translates into CASSSSDTSYEQYF.

This clonotype showed up many times. The chain recombines TRBV28 with TRBJ1-1; TRBD1 matches 9 bases. This CDR3 contains 13 residues. J was trimmed by 10 bases and V by 5 bases; bases with no gene match: 8. Germline V gives CDR1 MDHEN, CDR2 SYDVKM. This CDR3 reads CASSPQGAGIAFF. The CDR3 DNA is TGTGCCAGCAGTCCACAGGGGGCGGGAATAGCTTTCTTT.

This clonotype was counted many times. The V call is TRBV28, the J call TRBJ2-7; D could derive from TRBD1 or TRBD2 (5 bases each). V gave up 6 bases and J gave up 4 bases, with 13 bases separating them. The CDR3 runs to 13 residues. CDR1 and CDR2 from the germline V gene are MDHEN and SYDVKM. CDR3 amino acids: CASREGTFYEQYF. The CDR3 nucleotides read TGTGCCAGCAGGGAAGGGACGTTTTACGAGCAGTACTTC.

This clonotype was observed a handful of times. The chain links TRBV3-1 to TRBJ1-1, with D unresolved. CDR1 is LGHDT, CDR2 YNNKEL, per germline (reference sequence). V gave up 3 bases and J gave up 5 bases, with 10 bases separating them. The length of the CDR3 is 13 residues. The CDR3 coding sequence is TGTGCCAGCAGCCAGATAGAAGAAACTGAAGCTTTCTTT. Its translation: CASSQIEETEAFF.

This clonotype was seen a few times. This may stem from a read error, because a much larger clone lies one nucleotide away. The chain has TRBV12-3 or TRBV12-4 and TRBJ1-6; no definite D call. The CDR3 loop spans 13 amino acids. Written as DNA, the CDR3 is TGTGCCAGCGGTTTACAATATAATTCACCCCTCCACTTT. This gives the protein CASGLQYNSPLHF.

This clonotype was seen many times. The V gene is TRBV20-1, the J gene TRBJ2-3, with D perhaps matching TRBD2 (5 bases). CDR3 length equals 14 residues. V lost 2 bases and J 6 bases, leaving 15 bases between the germline ends. In germline, CDR1 is DFQATT, CDR2 SNEGSKA (reference sequence). CDR3 nucleotide sequence: TGCAGTGCTAGATCGGGGTCCCCCGTGGATACGCAGTATTTT. Translated, it gives CSARSGSPVDTQYF.

This clonotype has a count of ten or more. Being one base from a much bigger clone, this may be a read error. The chain couples TRBV6-5 to TRBJ1-1, with no clear D. Germline CDR1 and CDR2: MNHEY and SVGAGI. The CDR3 covers 14 residues. V was trimmed by 0 bases and J by 1 base, leaving 6 bases between them. Written as DNA, the CDR3 is TGTGCCAGCAGTTACTCGGAGAGGAACACTGAAGCTTTCTTT. Amino acid sequence: CASSYSERNTEAFF.

This clonotype was recorded many times. The V call is TRBV6-5, the J call TRBJ2-7; 10 bases are shared with TRBD1. V lost 0 bases and J lost 1; bases outside the gene matches: 3. The CDR3 is 16 amino acids. Germline CDR1 is MNHEY and CDR2 is SVGAGI. In DNA form, the CDR3 reads TGTGCCAGCAGTTACTCTGGACAGGGGGGATCCTACGAGCAGTACTTC. This translates into CASSYSGQGGSYEQYF.

The chain employs TRBV28 and TRBJ1-2; 8 bases fit TRBD1. The CDR3 consists of 15 residues. CDR1 and CDR2 from the germline V gene are MDHEN and SYDVKM. The J segment lost 10 bases and the V segment lost 5 bases, leaving 15 bases of the junction unmatched. DNA for the CDR3: TGTGCCAGCAGTACGTCCAGGGGGCCTGCCTACGACTACACCTTC. It specifies CASSTSRGPAYDYTF.

J is TRBJ1-2 and V is TRBV11-1; D is uncertain. V lost 9 bases and J 4 bases, leaving 18 bases between the germline ends. Germline CDR1 SGHAT, CDR2 FQDESV (reference sequence). The CDR3 extends over 14 amino acids. The CDR3, as DNA: TGTGCCAGTACCGTCGTCCCCGAGGGCTATGGCTACACCTTC. It yields the protein CASTVVPEGYGYTF.

The sample holds many counts of this clonotype. CDR3 residues: CSVIQGATGELFF. Here the CDR3 DNA reads TGCAGCGTTATACAGGGGGCCACCGGGGAGCTGTTTTTT. This chain connects TRBV29-1 to TRBJ2-2; TRBD1 agrees at 9 bases. Germline-derived CDR1 and CDR2 are SQVTM and ANQGSEA. V trimming: 5 bases; J trimming: 4 bases; junction bases outside the gene matches: 2. CDR3 length: 13 residues.

This clonotype came up a few times. The V call is TRBV2, the J call TRBJ2-2; D call uncertain. Trimming removed 7 bases at V and 6 bases at J, with 6 bases between. This CDR3 contains 11 residues. Germline values: CDR1 SNHLY, CDR2 FYNNEI. The DNA of the CDR3 is TGTGCCAGCAATGTTGCCGGGGAGCTGTTTTTT. It translates to CASNVAGELFF. Supplemented by reference TRBV2 and TRBJ2-2, the full variable domain reads EPEVTQTPSHQVTQMGQEVILRCVPISNHLYFYWYRQILGQKVEFLVSFYNNEISEKSEIFDDQFSVERPDGSNFTLKIRSTKLEDSAMYFCASNVAGELFFGEGSRLTVL.

J is TRBJ1-1 and V is TRBV11-2; maybe TRBD1 (6 bases). This CDR3 has 17 residues. Germline CDR1 SGHAT, CDR2 FQNNGV. V was cut by 2 bases and J by 0 bases, with 16 bases left in between. CDR3 amino acids: CASSLKQGTSLNTEAFF. The CDR3 DNA sequence: TGTGCCAGCAGCTTAAAGCAGGGGACGTCCTTGAACACTGAAGCTTTCTTT.